The clone carrying this T cell receptor (beta chain) was detected a few times. The sample is drawn from a study of CD8+ T cells in alopecia areata. This CDR3 region has 11 residues. V dropped 5 bases and J dropped 3; count of bases not matched to a gene: 1. Germline V lookup: CDR1 DFQATT, CDR2 SNEGSKA (reference sequence). cDNA prepared by RNA extraction and subsequent reverse transcription served as the template for sequencing. Only in-frame clones appear in the TCRdb table, and some are missing; sequencing was by immunoSEQ multiplex PCR. The data hold about 69,000 clones, with approximately 64% observed a single time.

The material sequenced was CD8+ T cells sorted from blood, taken at week 0. The receptor comes from a human donor with alopecia areata. The chain links TRBV20-1 to TRBJ2-7; 7 bases are a match to TRBD1. CDR3 residues: CSAGTDYEQYF. Here the CDR3 DNA reads TGCAGTGCTGGGACAGACTACGAGCAGTACTTC.